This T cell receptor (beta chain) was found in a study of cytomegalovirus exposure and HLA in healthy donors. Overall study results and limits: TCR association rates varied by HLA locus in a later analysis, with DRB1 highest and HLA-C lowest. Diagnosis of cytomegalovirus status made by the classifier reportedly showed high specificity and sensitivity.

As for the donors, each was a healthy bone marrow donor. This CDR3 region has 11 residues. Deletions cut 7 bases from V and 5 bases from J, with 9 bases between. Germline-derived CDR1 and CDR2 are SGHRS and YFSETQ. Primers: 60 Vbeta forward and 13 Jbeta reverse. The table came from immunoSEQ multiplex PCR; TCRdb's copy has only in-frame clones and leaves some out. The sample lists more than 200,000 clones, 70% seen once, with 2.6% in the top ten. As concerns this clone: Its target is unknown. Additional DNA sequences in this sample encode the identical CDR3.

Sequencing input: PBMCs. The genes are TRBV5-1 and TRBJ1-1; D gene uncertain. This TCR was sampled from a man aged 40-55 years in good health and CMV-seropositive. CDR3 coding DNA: TGCGCCAGCCGGGGAGAAACTGAAGCTTTCTTT. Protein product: CASRGETEAFF.